This TCR beta chain was found in a study of early T cells in non-severe SARS-CoV-2 infection (dated by TCRdb to 2020 to 2022). In the study overall: TCR sequencing used bulk RNA from unsorted whole blood, so alpha and beta chains could not be paired.

Study-wide findings and limitations: Matching against VDJdb was skewed toward anti-spike CD8 responses, likely underestimated virus-specific expansions, and missed private and CD4 specificities.

Receptor libraries were prepared by 5' RACE. Sequencing was carried out with a NextSeq 500. To correct for sequencing error and PCR bias, the TCR library protocol tagged individual cDNA molecules with unique molecular identifiers. Sequencing covered both TCR alpha and beta chains, and within each sample the abundances of alpha and beta sequences were tightly co-correlated. As for the original processing: Decombinator V4 was used to annotate the V gene, J gene and CDR3 of the TCR sequences. Expanded TCRs were defined as changing significantly between any two time points under a Poisson model with p below 0.0001. Abundances of TCRs were expressed as counts per million after normalisation to the total number of TCRs sequenced in each sample. TRAV1-2 paired with TRAJ12, TRAJ20 or TRAJ33 defined MAIT TCRs, while TRAV10 paired with TRAJ18 defined iNKT TCRs. VDJdb, accessed 1 November 2021, was searched for CMV, EBV and SARS-CoV-2 annotated TCRs, with TCRs annotated for multiple antigens excluded. TCRdb reworked the public reads: Q25 trimming with fastp, MiXCR clone assembly, productive beta chains retained. Here each entry gathers all rows of one CDR3 protein and keeps the most common genes and DNA. TCRdb assigned the V and J calls; the authors' analysis was not used. The sample data list 30,000 to 45,000 distinct CDR3 sequences, and more than 8% of these were observed just once. Roughly an eighth of the sample rests with the top ten.

This was a case-control study nested in a cohort of healthcare workers in London, UK, who had nasopharyngeal swab PCR tests and blood samples taken every week. Between 23 and 31 March 2020, the week of the UK lockdown, healthcare workers were enrolled and then followed up weekly for as long as 16 weeks. The CDR3, cysteine through phenylalanine, is 16 amino acids long. Of the read, only the CDR3 DNA is kept; its 48 bases are in frame from base 1. CDR1 and CDR2, looked up from the germline V gene, are MDHEN and SYDVKM. At the junction V is shortened by 2 bases and J by 10 bases; bases outside the gene matches: 13. This clonotype was seen at least ten times. The clone's antigen remains unknown. One base away there is no much larger clone; base qualities are not given.

Rearrangement joined TRBV28 to TRBJ2-3, and 9 junction bases match TRBD2. The source of this sequence is an adult who was a healthcare worker with PCR-confirmed SARS-CoV-2 infection or an uninfected control (not recorded which). The sequencing sample was made of whole blood. The CDR3 here reads CASSLDSGGPGGSQYF. The nucleotides read TGTGCCAGCAGTTTAGATAGCGGGGGCCCCGGAGGTTCGCAGTATTTT.